This T cell receptor (beta chain) was sequenced in a study of shared clonotypes between healthy human individuals. CDR1 is SGHRS and CDR2 is YFSETQ in the germline V gene. Deletions cut 0 bases from V and 9 bases from J, with 10 bases between. CDR3 length equals 13 residues. Positively selected for CCR7, the CD45RO-negative cells used as naive CD8 cells excluded terminally differentiated effector memory CD45RA+ cells. Donors, without exception, were Caucasian adults residing in Nashville, Tennessee. Study-wide points: Apart from blood, nothing was sampled; tissue repertoires likely differ. Shared across a few donors were approximately 5% of the naive CD4 clonotypes.

Comment on this clone: Its matching antigen is unknown.

Each subset's genomic DNA was split evenly across several immunoSEQ plates. TCRdb keeps only in-frame clones here, not all; method: immunoSEQ multiplex PCR. The repertoire holds about 1.9 million clones, with 85% to 95% as singletons. The sequence was obtained from a man between 18 and 29 years old in good health. Some clones in this sample may be carry-over from other donors' samples. Sequencing input: naive CD8+ T cells from PBMCs. This rearrangement joins TRBV5-1 to TRBJ1-5, with D unclear. This CDR3 is CASSLVLVWPQHF. For the CDR3, the DNA is TGCGCCAGCAGCTTGGTATTGGTTTGGCCCCAGCATTTT.